This is a list of T cell receptor beta chains from one sample in a study of Ad26.COV2.S vaccination and SARS-CoV-2 variants. Libraries were prepared by immunoSEQ multiplex PCR; TCRdb keeps only in-frame clonotypes and omits some of them. The table shows 350,000 to 500,000 clones, with roughly 90% occurring only once. Specimen: peripheral blood, collected in a trial of Ad26.COV2.S vaccine versus placebo. The receptors originated from a person aged 18-60 years who received the Ad26.COV2.S COVID-19 vaccine or a placebo. Each CDR3 is given with its conserved first and last residue. The order of the fields is J gene, V gene, clone size, D gene, CDR3 DNA, CDR3 protein. A D gene is named only where the DNA matches it firmly. Expanded clones are given a class, and other clones once, few, many or no size at all.

j_gene: TRBJ1-1; v_gene: TRBV4-3; abundance: .; d_gene: .; CDR3nt: TGCGCCAGCAGCCAAAATCGTGGGGTAATGAGTGGGGGTGAAGCTTTCTTT; CDR3aa: CASSQNRGVMSGGEAFF
j_gene: TRBJ1-1; v_gene: TRBV9; abundance: few; d_gene: .; CDR3nt: TGTGCCAGCAGCGTAGCTACCGGAAACGAAGCTTTCTTT; CDR3aa: CASSVATGNEAFF
j_gene: TRBJ2-5; v_gene: TRBV28; abundance: .; d_gene: TRBD2; CDR3nt: TGTGCCAGCAGTTCCGGGACTAGCGGGGGGGTTCAAGAGACCCAGTACTTC; CDR3aa: CASSSGTSGGVQETQYF
j_gene: TRBJ1-5; v_gene: TRBV7-9; abundance: .; d_gene: .; CDR3nt: TGTGCCAGCAGCTTAGCGTCTAGCAATCAGCCCCAGCATTTT; CDR3aa: CASSLASSNQPQHF
j_gene: TRBJ1-5; v_gene: TRBV28; abundance: .; d_gene: TRBD1; CDR3nt: TGTGCCAGCAGTTTCTTGGCTGTTCCACATCCATGGGACAGGGGTAATCAGCCCCAGCATTTT; CDR3aa: CASSFLAVPHPWDRGNQPQHF
j_gene: TRBJ2-1; v_gene: TRBV30; abundance: .; d_gene: TRBD2; CDR3nt: TGTGCCTGGAGTGCCCCGGCAGCGGGACTTTACAATGAGCAGTTCTTC; CDR3aa: CAWSAPAAGLYNEQFF
j_gene: TRBJ1-1; v_gene: TRBV27; abundance: .; d_gene: TRBD1; CDR3nt: TGTGCCAGCAGTTTAAGGAGACAGGGATTCACTGAAGCTTTCTTT; CDR3aa: CASSLRRQGFTEAFF
j_gene: TRBJ2-3; v_gene: TRBV2; abundance: .; d_gene: TRBD1; CDR3nt: TGTGCCAGCCCCCGACCAGACCTTGACAGGGGACCGGCAGATACGCAGTATTTT; CDR3aa: CASPRPDLDRGPADTQYF
j_gene: TRBJ2-5; v_gene: TRBV7-8; abundance: .; d_gene: TRBD2; CDR3nt: TGTGCCAGCAGAGGTTCATGGGGGACTAGCGGGGCCCAAGAGACCCAGTACTTC; CDR3aa: CASRGSWGTSGAQETQYF
j_gene: TRBJ1-2; v_gene: TRBV28; abundance: .; d_gene: .; CDR3nt: TGTGCCAGCAGTTTATCTTCAGGGATTGGCTACACCTTC; CDR3aa: CASSLSSGIGYTF
j_gene: TRBJ1-6; v_gene: TRBV6-5; abundance: once; d_gene: TRBD1; CDR3nt: TGTGCCAGCAGTCGACAGGGAATCAAGTCACCCCTCCACTTT; CDR3aa: CASSRQGIKSPLHF
j_gene: TRBJ1-1; v_gene: TRBV2; abundance: .; d_gene: .; CDR3nt: TGTGCCAGCAGTATTAGGCAATCAGTTGAAGCTTTCTTT; CDR3aa: CASSIRQSVEAFF
j_gene: TRBJ2-1; v_gene: TRBV7-2; abundance: .; d_gene: .; CDR3nt: TGTGCCAGCAGCTTAGAGGGACTCCGGTACAATGAGCAGTTCTTC; CDR3aa: CASSLEGLRYNEQFF
j_gene: TRBJ2-3; v_gene: TRBV6-2/TRBV6-3; abundance: .; d_gene: .; CDR3nt: TGTGCCAGCAGCTCCCGGGCGGCTATAAGCACAGATACGCAGTATTTT; CDR3aa: CASSSRAAISTDTQYF
j_gene: TRBJ2-7; v_gene: TRBV9; abundance: once; d_gene: TRBD1; CDR3nt: TGTGCCAGCAGCTCCTCAGGGGGCTGGTACGAGCAGTACTTC; CDR3aa: CASSSSGGWYEQYF
j_gene: TRBJ2-7; v_gene: TRBV7-2; abundance: .; d_gene: .; CDR3nt: TGTGCCAGCAGCGCCCATTACGAGCAGTACTTC; CDR3aa: CASSAHYEQYF
j_gene: TRBJ2-5; v_gene: TRBV7-2; abundance: .; d_gene: TRBD1; CDR3nt: TGTGCCAGCAGCACCTCGACAGGGGTCTGGGAGACCCAGTACTTC; CDR3aa: CASSTSTGVWETQYF
j_gene: TRBJ1-6; v_gene: TRBV4-3; abundance: .; d_gene: TRBD1; CDR3nt: TGCGCCAGCAGCCATGAAGGACAGGGTTTTAATTCACCCCTCCACTTT; CDR3aa: CASSHEGQGFNSPLHF
j_gene: TRBJ2-7; v_gene: TRBV6-1; abundance: .; d_gene: .; CDR3nt: TGTGCCAGCAGTTTGGACATCTCATACGAGCAGTACTTC; CDR3aa: CASSLDISYEQYF
j_gene: TRBJ2-7; v_gene: TRBV6-5; abundance: .; d_gene: .; CDR3nt: TGTGCCAGCAGTTACGCACCGAGCTACGAGCAGTACTTC; CDR3aa: CASSYAPSYEQYF
j_gene: TRBJ1-3; v_gene: TRBV25-1; abundance: .; d_gene: .; CDR3nt: TGTGCCAGCAGCCGATTGGGTAGCTCTGGAAACACCATATATTTT; CDR3aa: CASSRLGSSGNTIYF
j_gene: TRBJ1-1; v_gene: TRBV5-1; abundance: .; d_gene: .; CDR3nt: TGCGCCAGCAGAGAGGGAGTGAACACTGAAGCTTTCTTT; CDR3aa: CASREGVNTEAFF
j_gene: TRBJ2-1; v_gene: TRBV7-8; abundance: .; d_gene: .; CDR3nt: TGTGCCAGCAGCTTAAATCGGTACAATGAGCAGTTCTTC; CDR3aa: CASSLNRYNEQFF
j_gene: TRBJ1-5; v_gene: TRBV7-8; abundance: .; d_gene: .; CDR3nt: TGTGCCAGCAGCTTAGGGAGGAGGCTCCAGCCCCAGCATTTT; CDR3aa: CASSLGRRLQPQHF
j_gene: TRBJ1-1; v_gene: TRBV30; abundance: .; d_gene: .; CDR3nt: TGTGCCTGGAGTGGACAGGCGAACACTGAAGCTTTCTTT; CDR3aa: CAWSGQANTEAFF
j_gene: TRBJ2-7; v_gene: TRBV11-3; abundance: .; d_gene: TRBD1; CDR3nt: TGTGCCAGCAGCTCGGACAGGTCTTCCTACGAGCAGTACTTC; CDR3aa: CASSSDRSSYEQYF
j_gene: TRBJ2-1; v_gene: TRBV7-3; abundance: .; d_gene: .; CDR3nt: TGTGCCAGCAGCTTACAGCCCGGGGATGAGCAGTTCTTC; CDR3aa: CASSLQPGDEQFF
j_gene: TRBJ2-2; v_gene: TRBV7-3; abundance: once; d_gene: TRBD1; CDR3nt: TGTGCCAGCAGGTCGACAGGGCAGAACACCGGGGAGCTGTTTTTT; CDR3aa: CASRSTGQNTGELFF
j_gene: TRBJ2-7; v_gene: TRBV15; abundance: .; d_gene: .; CDR3nt: TGTGCCACCAGCAGAGATGTAGGGGGGGTAGACGAGCAGTACTTC; CDR3aa: CATSRDVGGVDEQYF
j_gene: TRBJ2-5; v_gene: TRBV7-6; abundance: .; d_gene: .; CDR3nt: TGTGCCAGCAGCAGGGACGGTAGCGGAGAGACCCAGTACTTC; CDR3aa: CASSRDGSGETQYF
j_gene: TRBJ2-7; v_gene: TRBV6-1; abundance: .; d_gene: .; CDR3nt: TGTGCCAGCAGTGACGGGGCCTCCCTCGTTTGGTACGAGCAGTACTTC; CDR3aa: CASSDGASLVWYEQYF
j_gene: TRBJ1-4; v_gene: TRBV6-5; abundance: .; d_gene: .; CDR3nt: TGTGCCAGCAGTTACGGGCAGGGGTATAATGAAAAACTGTTTTTT; CDR3aa: CASSYGQGYNEKLFF
j_gene: TRBJ1-4; v_gene: TRBV5-6; abundance: .; d_gene: TRBD1; CDR3nt: TGTGCCAGCAGCGTCGACAGGGGCGAAAAACTGTTTTTT; CDR3aa: CASSVDRGEKLFF
j_gene: TRBJ2-5; v_gene: TRBV6-5; abundance: .; d_gene: .; CDR3nt: TGTGCCAGCAGTTACTCCATCTACGCCCAAGAGACCCAGTACTTC; CDR3aa: CASSYSIYAQETQYF
j_gene: TRBJ1-3; v_gene: TRBV4-3; abundance: .; d_gene: .; CDR3nt: TGCGCCAGCAGCCCCACAGAGGACTCTGGAAACACCATATATTTT; CDR3aa: CASSPTEDSGNTIYF
j_gene: TRBJ2-1; v_gene: TRBV4-1; abundance: .; d_gene: TRBD2; CDR3nt: TGCGCCAGCAGCCAAGATCTTACGGGGGGACTTTACAATGAGCAGTTCTTC; CDR3aa: CASSQDLTGGLYNEQFF
j_gene: TRBJ1-5; v_gene: TRBV6-1; abundance: .; d_gene: .; CDR3nt: TGTGCCAGCAGTGAAGTGGGCGGGCAATACAATCAGCCCCAGCATTTT; CDR3aa: CASSEVGGQYNQPQHF
j_gene: TRBJ2-5; v_gene: TRBV10-1; abundance: .; d_gene: .; CDR3nt: TGCGCCAGCAGCGTTGGCGGGTCAGCGGAACAAGAGACCCAGTACTTC; CDR3aa: CASSVGGSAEQETQYF
j_gene: TRBJ2-7; v_gene: TRBV4-2; abundance: once; d_gene: .; CDR3nt: TGTGCCAGCAGCCAAGACGGCGGAGAGGGCTACGAGCAGTACTTC; CDR3aa: CASSQDGGEGYEQYF
j_gene: TRBJ2-3; v_gene: TRBV3-1/TRBV3-2; abundance: .; d_gene: .; CDR3nt: TGTGCCAGCAGCCAAGAGGGGGCGGGTAGCACAGATACGCAGTATTTT; CDR3aa: CASSQEGAGSTDTQYF
j_gene: TRBJ1-1; v_gene: TRBV19; abundance: .; d_gene: .; CDR3nt: TGTGCCAGTAGTATAGGGGGGTCGAACACTGAAGCTTTCTTT; CDR3aa: CASSIGGSNTEAFF
j_gene: TRBJ2-7; v_gene: TRBV28; abundance: .; d_gene: TRBD1; CDR3nt: TGTGCCAGCAGTCCCTGGACAGGGGTCGACGAGCAGTACTTC; CDR3aa: CASSPWTGVDEQYF
j_gene: TRBJ1-4; v_gene: TRBV29-1; abundance: .; d_gene: TRBD1; CDR3nt: TGCAGCGTCACAGGGGCAACTAATGAAAAACTGTTTTTT; CDR3aa: CSVTGATNEKLFF
j_gene: TRBJ2-2; v_gene: TRBV7-9; abundance: .; d_gene: .; CDR3nt: TGTGCCAGCAGCTTACTTCGGTCGATCACCGGGGAGCTGTTTTTT; CDR3aa: CASSLLRSITGELFF
j_gene: TRBJ1-2; v_gene: TRBV12-5; abundance: once; d_gene: .; CDR3nt: TGTGCTAGTGGTTTAGGACAGAATGGCTACACCTTC; CDR3aa: CASGLGQNGYTF
j_gene: TRBJ2-5; v_gene: TRBV3-1/TRBV3-2; abundance: .; d_gene: .; CDR3nt: TGTGCCAGCAGCCAAGGGACAGACCTGTACCAAGAGACCCAGTACTTC; CDR3aa: CASSQGTDLYQETQYF
j_gene: TRBJ1-6; v_gene: TRBV7-9; abundance: .; d_gene: .; CDR3nt: TGTGCCAGCAGCTTCAGGGATACGGGTTCACCCCTCCACTTT; CDR3aa: CASSFRDTGSPLHF
j_gene: TRBJ2-3; v_gene: TRBV4-3; abundance: few; d_gene: .; CDR3nt: TGCGCCAGCAGCCAAGATGTCTTTCGAAGACAGACCACAGATACGCAGTATTTT; CDR3aa: CASSQDVFRRQTTDTQYF
j_gene: TRBJ1-3; v_gene: TRBV11-2; abundance: .; d_gene: TRBD1; CDR3nt: TGTGCCAGCAGCTTAGATCGAGTTCCACCCAGGACAGGCCCCGAAAACACCATATATTTT; CDR3aa: CASSLDRVPPRTGPENTIYF
j_gene: TRBJ1-2; v_gene: TRBV10-3; abundance: few; d_gene: .; CDR3nt: TGTGCCATTATCCTTGGTGGCTACACCTTC; CDR3aa: CAIILGGYTF
j_gene: TRBJ2-7; v_gene: TRBV10-1; abundance: .; d_gene: .; CDR3nt: TGCGCCAGCATCGGCCAGGATCTGCAGTACTTC; CDR3aa: CASIGQDLQYF
j_gene: TRBJ1-3; v_gene: TRBV28; abundance: once; d_gene: .; CDR3nt: TGTGCCAGCAGTAAGGGGCAGTTTGGAAACACCATATATTTT; CDR3aa: CASSKGQFGNTIYF
j_gene: TRBJ2-2; v_gene: TRBV7-9; abundance: .; d_gene: TRBD2; CDR3nt: TGTGCCAGCAGCTTAGACCTAGCGGGGGGCCGGACCGGGGAGCTGTTTTTT; CDR3aa: CASSLDLAGGRTGELFF
j_gene: TRBJ2-5; v_gene: TRBV4-1; abundance: .; d_gene: .; CDR3nt: TGCGCCAGCAGCCAAGTGCGGGAAAGAGGGACCCAGTACTTC; CDR3aa: CASSQVRERGTQYF
j_gene: TRBJ2-3; v_gene: TRBV19; abundance: .; d_gene: .; CDR3nt: TGTGCCAGTAGTCCAATCGGCAGTCCGAGGGCAGATACGCAGTATTTT; CDR3aa: CASSPIGSPRADTQYF
j_gene: TRBJ2-1; v_gene: TRBV6-5; abundance: .; d_gene: .; CDR3nt: TGTGCCAGCAGTCAGGACTGGGGGTTGGTAGATGAGCAGTTCTTC; CDR3aa: CASSQDWGLVDEQFF
j_gene: TRBJ1-1; v_gene: TRBV5-1; abundance: .; d_gene: .; CDR3nt: TGCGCCAGCAGAGGACAGTGGAACACTGAAGCTTTCTTT; CDR3aa: CASRGQWNTEAFF
j_gene: TRBJ1-4; v_gene: TRBV2; abundance: .; d_gene: .; CDR3nt: TGTGCCAGCAGTCCTGGGCCTTTGGGAAATGAAAAACTGTTTTTT; CDR3aa: CASSPGPLGNEKLFF
j_gene: TRBJ1-2; v_gene: TRBV7-9; abundance: .; d_gene: .; CDR3nt: TGTGCCAGCAGGGATGGTCTAATGGGGGTTGGCTACACCTTC; CDR3aa: CASRDGLMGVGYTF